This T cell receptor beta chain was obtained from a study of cytomegalovirus exposure and HLA in healthy donors. Overall study findings and caveats: Later on, an analysis tied approximately 15,000 TCR beta sequences to HLA alleles at 0.05 false discovery rate. With DRB1 most and HLA-C fewest, TCR association rates differed between HLA loci in a later analysis.

The CDR3 consists of 14 residues. Germline CDR1 reads MNHEY; CDR2 reads SMNVEV (reference sequence). V was pared by 3 bases and J by 7 bases, with 2 bases of the junction left unmatched. As concerns this clone: The antigen remains undetermined.

PCR used 60 Vbeta primers and 13 Jbeta primers. The table came from immunoSEQ multiplex PCR; TCRdb's copy has only in-frame clones and leaves some out. The sample yields about 170,000 clones, about 59% seen once. The sequenced sample consisted of PBMCs. The chain combines TRBV27 with TRBJ2-7, with TRBD2 matching over 14 bases. This TCR derives from a man aged 40-49 years in good health and CMV-seronegative. The CDR3: CASSFGTSGSEQYF. The CDR3 DNA is TGTGCCAGCAGTTTCGGGACTAGCGGGAGTGAGCAGTACTTC.